Below, 15 T cell receptor beta chains from the same sample are listed, as sequenced in a study of blood T cell repertoires in COVID-19. Data came from immunoSEQ multiplex PCR; TCRdb stores just in-frame clones and leaves some out. The data show about 270,000 clones, about 85% seen once. The sequencing sample was made of peripheral blood. The origin of the receptors is a man in his 60s who had recovered from COVID-19.

This clone appeared once. The gene calls are TRBV7-3 and TRBJ2-2; D unresolved. Trimming cost V 5 bases and J 4 bases, with 11 bases left between them. CDR3 length: 14 amino acids. Germline CDR1 and CDR2: SGHTA and FQGTGA. This CDR3 reads CASSPAPGTGELFF. The CDR3, as DNA: TGTGCCAGCAGCCCAGCACCGGGCACCGGGGAGCTGTTTTTT.

V and J are TRBV5-1 and TRBJ2-5; the D gene is possibly TRBD1 (5 bases). This CDR3 spans 15 amino acids. Germline lookup yields CDR1 SGHRS and CDR2 YFSETQ. V lost 0 bases and J 3 bases, leaving 12 bases between the germline ends. CDR3 sequence: CASSLGPGSEETQYF. The CDR3 DNA reads TGCGCCAGCAGCTTGGGCCCAGGGTCGGAAGAGACCCAGTACTTC. The full variable domain, completed using reference TRBV5-1 and TRBJ2-5, is KAGVTQTPRYLIKTRGQQVTLSCSPISGHRSVSWYQQTPGQGLQFLFEYFSETQRNKGNFPGRFSGRQFSNSRSEMNVSTLELGDSALYLCASSLGPGSEETQYFGPGTRLLVL.

The V and J genes are TRBV6-1 and TRBJ2-2; 9 nucleotides agree with TRBD1. Germline V gene data show CDR1 as MNHNS and CDR2 as SASEGT. The ends lost 4 bases at V and 7 bases at J; junction bases unmatched: 13. CDR3 length: 17 residues. CDR3: CASSGIRGGQGIGELFF. CDR3 DNA: TGTGCCAGCAGTGGTATACGGGGAGGACAGGGGATCGGGGAGCTGTTTTTT.

Note on this clone: Other DNA sequences from this sample encode an identical CDR3 as well. This chain links TRBV9 with TRBJ1-2; 7 bases agree with TRBD1. After removal of 5 bases from V and 5 bases from J, the junction contained 6 bases not matched to a gene. CDR3 length equals 13 residues. Germline V gives CDR1 SGDLS, CDR2 YYNGEE. The CDR3 nucleotides read TGTGCCAGCAGTGCGGGACAGCCTTATGGCTACACCTTC. Translating gives CASSAGQPYGYTF. Full variable domain (missing parts from reference TRBV9 and TRBJ1-2): DSGVTQTPKHLITATGQRVTLRCSPRSGDLSVYWYQQSLDQGLQFLIQYYNGEERAKGNILERFSAQQFPDLHSELNLSSLELGDSALYFCASSAGQPYGYTFGSGTRLTVV.

The chain recombines TRBV7-2 with TRBJ2-2; perhaps TRBD2 as D (7 bases). This CDR3 contains 18 residues. V lost 3 bases and J lost 7, with 24 bases in between. The V gene's germline CDR1 is SGHTA and CDR2 FQGNSA. The CDR3 sequence is CASSFAPRRGPESGELFF. The CDR3 DNA reads as TGTGCCAGCAGCTTTGCCCCTCGGCGGGGGCCGGAAAGCGGGGAGCTGTTTTTT.

The chain combines TRBV4-2 with TRBJ1-4; 9 bases agree with TRBD1. The J segment lost 7 bases and the V segment lost 3 bases, leaving 6 bases of the junction unmatched. This CDR3 has 15 amino acids. In germline, CDR1 is LGHNA, CDR2 YNFKEQ. CDR3 residues: CASSHGTGKSEKLFF. Here the CDR3 DNA reads TGTGCCAGCAGCCACGGGACAGGGAAAAGTGAAAAACTGTTTTTT.

The sample holds one count of this clone. This rearrangement joins TRBV3-1 (or the pseudogene TRBV3-2) to TRBJ1-1, with D tentatively TRBD1 (5 bases). Germline loops: CDR1 LGHDT, CDR2 YNNKEL (reference sequence). Trimming removed 3 bases at V and 4 bases at J, with 15 bases between. CDR3 length: 15 residues. CDR3 residues: CASSQGRGDGTEAFF. The CDR3 DNA reads TGTGCCAGCAGCCAGGGGAGGGGAGACGGCACTGAAGCTTTCTTT.

This clone is a singleton in its sample. V and J are TRBV11-3 and TRBJ2-2, with 7 bases fitting TRBD1. CDR3 size: 14 residues. Looked up from germline, CDR1 is SGHNT and CDR2 is YENEEA. V lost 7 bases and J lost 6; bases outside the gene matches: 8. The chain's CDR3 is CASKQGIGAGELFF. The DNA of the CDR3 is TGTGCCAGCAAACAGGGGATAGGGGCCGGGGAGCTGTTTTTT.

The rearrangement uses TRBV2 and TRBJ2-3; D is perhaps TRBD2 (5 bases). Germline V gene lookup returns CDR1 SNHLY and CDR2 FYNNEI. The CDR3 has 13 residues. The germline V and J ends were trimmed by 7 bases and 6 bases, with 14 bases remaining between them. The CDR3, as DNA: TGTGCCAGCACCAGCCCTCCGGGGGATACGCAGTATTTT. Protein: CASTSPPGDTQYF. Based on the CDR3 plus reference TRBV2 and TRBJ2-3, the full variable domain is EPEVTQTPSHQVTQMGQEVILRCVPISNHLYFYWYRQILGQKVEFLVSFYNNEISEKSEIFDDQFSVERPDGSNFTLKIRSTKLEDSAMYFCASTSPPGDTQYFGPGTRLTVL.

The genes are TRBV3-1 (or the pseudogene TRBV3-2) and TRBJ2-3; 13 bases fit TRBD2. CDR3 size: 16 residues. Germline lookup yields CDR1 LGHDT and CDR2 YNNKEL (reference sequence). V trimming: 4 bases; J trimming: 6 bases; junction bases outside the gene matches: 7. For the CDR3, the DNA is TGTGCCAGCAGCCCTGCGACTAGCGGGGGGTTGGATACGCAGTATTTT. Encoded protein: CASSPATSGGLDTQYF.

The rearrangement joins TRBV15 to TRBJ1-3, with a tentative D call TRBD1 (5 bases). Germline CDR1 LNHNV, CDR2 YYDKDF (reference sequence). The CDR3 sequence is 18 residues long. Trimming removed 0 bases at V and 1 base at J, with 16 bases between. The CDR3 DNA reads TGTGCCACCAGCAGAGATTCGGTAACAGGTACTTCTGGAAACACCATATATTTT. Its protein product is CATSRDSVTGTSGNTIYF. Supplemented by reference TRBV15 and TRBJ1-3, the full variable domain reads DAMVIQNPRYQVTQFGKPVTLSCSQTLNHNVMYWYQQKSSQAPKLLFHYYDKDFNNEADTPDNFQSRRPNTSFCFLDIRSPGLGDTAMYLCATSRDSVTGTSGNTIYFGEGSWLTVV.

The V call is TRBV6-2 or TRBV6-3, the J call TRBJ2-6; D may be TRBD2 (5 bases). CDR3 length: 15 amino acids. The V and J ends lost 5 bases and 3 bases respectively, with 11 bases between them. The V gene's germline CDR1 is MNHEY and CDR2 SVGEGT. The chain's CDR3 is CASSRGFFGANVLTF. As DNA, the CDR3 is TGTGCCAGCAGTCGAGGGTTTTTTGGGGCCAACGTCCTGACTTTC.

The chain carries TRBV29-1 and TRBJ1-5; tentatively, D is TRBD1 (5 bases). The CDR3 is 13 amino acids. V was pared by 3 bases and J by 6 bases, with 12 bases between. The V gene's germline CDR1 is SQVTM and CDR2 ANQGSEA. The DNA for the CDR3 is TGCAGCGTTGAGGTTGGGAGGGGTCAGCCCCAGCATTTT. Translating gives CSVEVGRGQPQHF.

The gene calls are TRBV7-2 and TRBJ2-7; no definite D call. The CDR3 has 14 residues. The germline CDR1 and CDR2 sequences are SGHTA and FQGNSA. The V gene lost 6 bases and the J gene lost 3 bases, with 15 bases spanning the gap. In nucleotides, the CDR3 is TGTGCCAGCAGTCAAAGTGGGCAACTCTACGAGCAGTACTTC. Translation gives CASSQSGQLYEQYF.

The CDR3: CSVQTGLNTEAFF. The CDR3, as DNA: TGCAGCGTTCAGACAGGGTTAAACACTGAAGCTTTCTTT. The rearrangement joins TRBV29-1 to TRBJ1-1; 7 nucleotides match TRBD1. CDR1 is SQVTM and CDR2 is ANQGSEA in the germline V gene. This CDR3 has 13 residues. Germline trimming cut 5 bases from V and 2 bases from J; bases unmatched to any gene: 5.